These T cell receptor beta chains were read from a single sample in a study of graft-versus-host responses after intestinal transplantation. The data were produced by immunoSEQ multiplex PCR, yet TCRdb's version contains in-frame clones alone and is incomplete. The sample lists some 140,000 clones, more than 80% occurring once. What these receptors recognize is not known. The input for sequencing was unstimulated CD4+ T cells sorted from spleen or lymph node cells, taken before intestinal transplant. The origin of the receptors is a human donor who received an intestinal transplant. Both conserved end residues are part of each CDR3. The D gene is left open where the match is weak. Clone size is stated in some rows and not others, as once, few, many or a class when expanded.

cdr3_aa cdr3_nt clone_size j_call d_call v_call
CASSLATGQTIFF TGCGCCAGCAGCTTGGCCACCGGACAGACCATTTTTTTT NA TRBJ1-4 NA TRBV5-1
CASSLYRGYHEQFF TGTGCCAGCAGCTTATATCGGGGGTACCATGAGCAGTTCTTC once TRBJ2-1 NA TRBV5-6
CASSLAALGDTQYF TGCGCCAGCAGCTTGGCCGCCCTGGGTGATACGCAGTATTTT NA TRBJ2-3 NA TRBV5-1
CASSLYSRDRVDYGYTF TGTGCCAGCAGTTTGTACTCCCGGGACAGGGTGGACTATGGCTACACCTTC NA TRBJ1-2 TRBD1 TRBV27
CASTTTKAPYEQYF TGTGCCAGCACCACGACGAAGGCCCCTTACGAGCAGTACTTC NA TRBJ2-7 NA TRBV6-5
CASSLATDRLKAFF TGTGCCAGCAGCTTAGCTACGGACAGGTTAAAAGCTTTCTTT once TRBJ1-1 TRBD1 TRBV11-2
CATGRDVYEQYF TGTGCCACTGGGAGGGACGTCTACGAGCAGTACTTC NA TRBJ2-7 TRBD2 TRBV6-5
CASSFGRGEEKLFF TGTGCCAGCAGCTTTGGCCGAGGAGAGGAAAAACTGTTTTTT NA TRBJ1-4 NA TRBV11-1
CASSKDGLYNSPLHF TGTGCCAGCAGTAAAGACGGGCTATATAATTCACCCCTCCACTTT NA TRBJ1-6 NA TRBV2
CAASLGGSETQYF TGTGCCGCTTCTTTGGGGGGCTCAGAGACCCAGTACTTC NA TRBJ2-5 NA TRBV6-5
CASRASQGTDTQYF TGCGCCAGCAGAGCTTCCCAGGGGACAGATACGCAGTATTTT NA TRBJ2-3 NA TRBV10-1
CASRASGGPEQYF TGCGCCAGCAGAGCTAGCGGGGGACCTGAGCAGTACTTC few TRBJ2-7 TRBD2 TRBV5-1
CASRSTGGVRKGYTF TGTGCCAGCAGGAGCACAGGGGGTGTAAGGAAAGGCTACACCTTC NA TRBJ1-2 TRBD1 TRBV6-5
CASSLVGGLLRDEQYF TGTGCCAGCAGCCTCGTCGGGGGCTTACTCCGGGACGAGCAGTACTTC few TRBJ2-7 NA TRBV5-5
CASSARRGNEQFF TGTGCCAGCAGTGCCCGCCGCGGGAATGAGCAGTTCTTC NA TRBJ2-1 NA TRBV6-1
CASSVGGMQETQYF TGTGCCAGCAGCGTAGGGGGCATGCAAGAGACCCAGTACTTC NA TRBJ2-5 TRBD1 TRBV7-2
CASSAQTLNTEAFF TGTGCCAGCAGTGCCCAGACGCTGAACACTGAAGCTTTCTTT once TRBJ1-1 NA TRBV6-1
CASSLGPNYEQYF TGTGCCAGCAGCCTAGGGCCGAACTACGAGCAGTACTTC NA TRBJ2-7 NA TRBV9
CASSRRGLTEAFF TGTGCCAGTAGTAGAAGAGGTTTGACTGAAGCTTTCTTT NA TRBJ1-1 NA TRBV19
CASSPNGRGGSEAFF TGTGCCAGCAGCCCAAATGGGCGGGGAGGTTCTGAAGCTTTCTTT NA TRBJ1-1 NA TRBV7-9